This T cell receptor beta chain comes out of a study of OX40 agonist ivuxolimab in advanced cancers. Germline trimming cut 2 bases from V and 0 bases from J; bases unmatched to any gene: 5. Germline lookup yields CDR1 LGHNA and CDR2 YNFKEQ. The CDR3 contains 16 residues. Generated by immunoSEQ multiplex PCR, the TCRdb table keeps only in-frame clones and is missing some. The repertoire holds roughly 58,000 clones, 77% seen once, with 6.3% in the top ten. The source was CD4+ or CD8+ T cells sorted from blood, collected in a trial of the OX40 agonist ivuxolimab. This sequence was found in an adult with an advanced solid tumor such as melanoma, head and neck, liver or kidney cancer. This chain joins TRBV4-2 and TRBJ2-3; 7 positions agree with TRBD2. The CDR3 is CASSQSPSGSTDTQYF. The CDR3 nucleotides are TGTGCCAGCAGCCAATCCCCTAGCGGTAGCACAGATACGCAGTATTTT.